Shown below are 16 T cell receptor beta chains from a single sample sequenced in a study of cytomegalovirus exposure and HLA in healthy donors. Vbeta (60) and Jbeta (13) primers were used in the PCR. The repertoire was sequenced with immunoSEQ multiplex PCR; TCRdb's copy has only in-frame clones and lacks some. The sample has 140,000 to 150,000 clones, approximately 70% seen once. Sequences were obtained from PBMCs. The source of these receptors is a woman aged 55-69 years in good health and CMV-seropositive.

The rearrangement uses TRBV10-1 and TRBJ1-1, with 10 bases identical to TRBD1. The CDR3 contains 16 residues. V gave up 2 bases and J gave up 1 base; unmatched junction bases: 4. The germline gives CDR1 WNHNN, CDR2 SYGVQD (reference sequence). CDR3 coding DNA: TGCGCCAGCAGTGAGGACAGGGGGCAGGGGAACACTGAAGCTTTCTTT. Translation gives CASSEDRGQGNTEAFF.

The rearrangement uses TRBV5-1 and TRBJ1-3; perhaps TRBD1 as D (5 bases). V gave up 4 bases and J gave up 1 base, with 9 bases separating them. Looked up from germline, CDR1 is SGHRS and CDR2 is YFSETQ. The CDR3 loop spans 14 amino acids. CDR3: CASSPGGSGNTIYF. The DNA for the CDR3 is TGCGCCAGCAGCCCCGGGGGATCTGGAAACACCATATATTTT.

V and J are TRBV4-2 and TRBJ2-1, with 7 positions matching TRBD2. The CDR3 length is 16 residues. V was pared by 0 bases and J by 2 bases, with 4 bases of the junction left unmatched. Germline CDR1 and CDR2: LGHNA and YNFKEQ. The CDR3: CASSQDEREAYNEQFF. CDR3 DNA sequence: TGTGCCAGCAGCCAAGATGAGCGGGAAGCCTACAATGAGCAGTTCTTC.

The V and J genes are TRBV27 and TRBJ2-7; TRBD1 might be the D (7 bases). The germline gives CDR1 MNHEY, CDR2 SMNVEV (reference sequence). Trimming stripped 2 bases from V and 6 bases from J, with 14 bases between. The CDR3 runs to 14 residues. The CDR3 here is CASSLGGGMGEQYF. The CDR3 nucleotides read TGTGCCAGCAGTTTAGGAGGGGGCATGGGCGAGCAGTACTTC.

V gene TRBV6-1 combines with J gene TRBJ2-7; 13 positions agree with TRBD2. V lost 4 bases, J lost 4 bases, and 1 base stayed unmatched. The CDR3 is 14 amino acids. Germline V gives CDR1 MNHNS, CDR2 SASEGT. CDR3 region: CASSGTSGSYEQYF. The DNA of the CDR3 is TGTGCCAGCAGTGGGACTAGCGGGAGTTACGAGCAGTACTTC.

The chain carries TRBV5-4 and TRBJ2-1; D may be TRBD2 (6 bases). Trimming pared 4 bases from V and 8 bases from J, leaving 22 bases between. Germline assignment: CDR1 SGHNT and CDR2 YYREEE (reference sequence). CDR3 size: 16 residues. The DNA of the CDR3 is TGTGCCAGCAGCCCAGTGGGGGGATCCCCCTCCGATGAGCAGTTCTTC. It specifies CASSPVGGSPSDEQFF.

The chain is built from TRBV4-2 and TRBJ2-7; 8 bases match TRBD1. Germline CDR1 LGHNA, CDR2 YNFKEQ. This CDR3 is built from 13 residues. V dropped 4 bases and J dropped 6; count of bases not matched to a gene: 5. The CDR3 sequence: CASSPKQGVEQYF. The DNA of the CDR3 is TGTGCCAGCAGCCCGAAACAGGGGGTCGAGCAGTACTTC.

This clone was seen a single time. The chain carries TRBV7-2 and TRBJ1-1, with 9 nucleotides matching TRBD1. Looked up from germline, CDR1 is SGHTA and CDR2 is FQGNSA. The CDR3 runs 15 residues. V lost 5 bases and J lost 5; bases outside the gene matches: 9. CDR3 bases: TGTGCCAGCAGCCCGGGACAGGGAAGGTGGACTGAAGCTTTCTTT. Translating it yields CASSPGQGRWTEAFF.

This clone was counted a single time. This same CDR3 is encoded by further DNA sequences in the sample. The V and J genes are TRBV5-4 and TRBJ1-2; 9 nucleotides align to TRBD1. The CDR3 is 13 residues long. The V gene's germline CDR1 is SGHNT and CDR2 YYREEE (reference sequence). The trim removed 3 bases at V and 4 bases at J, leaving 1 base unmatched. CDR3 region: CASSSTGGYGYTF. DNA for the CDR3: TGTGCCAGCAGCTCGACAGGGGGCTATGGCTACACCTTC.

The rearrangement joins TRBV11-1 to TRBJ1-1; D call uncertain. The CDR3 has 14 residues. The V end lost 3 bases, the J end lost 0 bases, and 8 bases lay between the germline ends. Germline lookup yields CDR1 SGHAT and CDR2 FQDESV (reference sequence). The CDR3, as DNA: TGTGCCAGCAGCTTTACAGAGTTGAACACTGAAGCTTTCTTT. Translation: CASSFTELNTEAFF.

The chain combines TRBV27 with TRBJ2-7, with 9 nucleotides matching TRBD1. The CDR3 extends over 14 amino acids. V shed 10 bases and J 4 bases; nucleotides not matched to a gene: 11. The germline gives CDR1 MNHEY, CDR2 SMNVEV (reference sequence). The CDR3 is CATSGGTGRYEQYF. CDR3 nucleotides: TGTGCCACCTCCGGCGGGACAGGGCGTTACGAGCAGTACTTC.

The chain employs TRBV7-9 and TRBJ2-1; weak D call: TRBD1 (6 bases). Trimming took off 5 bases at V and 5 bases at J, with 19 bases between the two ends. The CDR3 totals 16 residues. Germline V gene sequence: CDR1 SEHNR, CDR2 FQNEAQ (reference sequence). The CDR3 region is CASSPQGLVTDNEQFF. CDR3 DNA: TGTGCCAGCAGCCCCCAGGGGCTCGTAACAGACAATGAGCAGTTCTTC.

This chain uses TRBV29-1 with TRBJ2-3, with D unresolved. V was cut by 7 bases and J by 1 base, with 3 bases left in between. The CDR3 runs 10 residues. Germline loops: CDR1 SQVTM, CDR2 ANQGSEA. This chain's CDR3 is CSAGTDTQYF. The DNA of the CDR3 is TGCAGCGCAGGCACAGATACGCAGTATTTT.

This chain connects TRBV9 to TRBJ1-1; D is possibly TRBD1 (5 bases). Germline V gene data show CDR1 as SGDLS and CDR2 as YYNGEE. The CDR3 is made up of 13 amino acids. The V gene lost 0 bases and the J gene lost 10 bases, with 13 bases spanning the gap. The CDR3 nucleotides read TGTGCCAGCAGCGTAGGAGCCACCGGGGGAGCTTTCTTT. Protein sequence: CASSVGATGGAFF.

The chain carries TRBV6-4 and TRBJ1-2; TRBD1 agrees at 10 bases. The CDR3 length is 15 residues. With 1 base clipped from V and 2 bases from J, the junction kept 1 base outside the gene matches. CDR1 and CDR2 (germline): MRHNA, SNTAGT. The DNA of the CDR3 is TGTGCCAGCAGTGACTGGGACAGGGGCAACTATGGCTACACCTTC. Translated: CASSDWDRGNYGYTF.

This clone was seen only a few times. CDR3 loop: CASSTGQGDAGANVLTF. The CDR3 nucleotides are TGTGCCAGCAGCACGGGACAGGGGGACGCTGGGGCCAACGTCCTGACTTTC. The chain links TRBV7-3 to TRBJ2-6; 11 bases fit TRBD1. The ends lost 5 bases at V and 2 bases at J; junction bases unmatched: 5. Per germline, CDR1 SGHTA and CDR2 FQGTGA. CDR3 length: 17 residues.